The rows below give T cell receptor beta chains drawn from one sample of a study of cytomegalovirus exposure and HLA in healthy donors. The table came from immunoSEQ multiplex PCR; TCRdb's copy has only in-frame clones and leaves some out. The table records about 66,000 clones, approximately 97% of them present only once. Material: PBMCs. The receptors come from a woman under 30 in good health and CMV-seropositive. Each CDR3 is given with its conserved first and last residue. The D gene is left open where the match is weak.

-	TRBV7-9	TRBJ1-2	TGTGCCAGCAGCTTATGGAGGGATGGCTACACCTTC	CASSLWRDGYTF
-	TRBV27	TRBJ2-7	TGTGCCAGCAGATACAGGGGGGGCAGCTACGAGCAGTACTTC	CASRYRGGSYEQYF
-	TRBV30	TRBJ2-7	TGTGCCTGGAGTGTGGTGGCAGGTTCTACCTACGAGCAGTACTTC	CAWSVVAGSTYEQYF
-	TRBV29-1	TRBJ1-4	TGCAGCGTCGCTCAGGGTTGGGATCCTAAAGGTGGTGAAAAACTGTTTTTT	CSVAQGWDPKGGEKLFF
-	TRBV5-1	TRBJ2-3	TGCGCCAGCAGCCCACGACAGGCAGATACGCAGTATTTT	CASSPRQADTQYF
-	TRBV4-1	TRBJ2-4	TGCGCCAGCAGCCAAGTAAAGGCAGGTCTGACCAAAAACATTCAGTACTTC	CASSQVKAGLTKNIQYF
TRBD2	TRBV19	TRBJ2-7	TGTGCCAGTAGTATTGCTAGCGGGAGGACCAACTCCCACGAGCAGTACTTC	CASSIASGRTNSHEQYF
TRBD1	TRBV6-1	TRBJ1-2	TGTGCCAGCAGTCCCGACAGGGACGGCTACACCTTC	CASSPDRDGYTF
-	TRBV5-5	TRBJ1-1	TGTGCCAGCAGCTTGGTGGTCGGGGAGGTGAGAAACACTGAAGCTTTCTTT	CASSLVVGEVRNTEAFF
-	TRBV15	TRBJ2-5	TGTGCCACCAGCAGGGGTCCGGGGTACGGGACTCACCAAGAGACCCAGTACTTC	CATSRGPGYGTHQETQYF
TRBD2	TRBV5-1	TRBJ2-5	TGCGCCAGCAGCTTTTTCCCCCTCTCTAGCGGGACGGAGACCCAGTACTTC	CASSFFPLSSGTETQYF
-	TRBV19	TRBJ2-7	TGTGCCAGTAGCTTCGCGCCCTCTTCCTACGAGCAGTACTTC	CASSFAPSSYEQYF
TRBD2	TRBV2	TRBJ2-1	TGTGCCAGCAGCTCCAGGGGACTAGCGGGAGAACGGTCCTACAATGAGCAGTTCTTC	CASSSRGLAGERSYNEQFF
-	TRBV5-4	TRBJ1-3	TGTGCCAGCAGCTCAGGGAAAGGTTACCGATCAGGGGGAAACACCATATATTTT	CASSSGKGYRSGGNTIYF
-	TRBV5-1	TRBJ1-2	TGCGCCAGCAGAAAAGTGGGAGCTAACTATGGCTACACCTTC	CASRKVGANYGYTF
TRBD1	TRBV18	TRBJ1-5	TGTGCCAGCTCACCAAGGACAGGGGCCAAACAATTTAGCAATCAGCCCCAGCATTTT	CASSPRTGAKQFSNQPQHF